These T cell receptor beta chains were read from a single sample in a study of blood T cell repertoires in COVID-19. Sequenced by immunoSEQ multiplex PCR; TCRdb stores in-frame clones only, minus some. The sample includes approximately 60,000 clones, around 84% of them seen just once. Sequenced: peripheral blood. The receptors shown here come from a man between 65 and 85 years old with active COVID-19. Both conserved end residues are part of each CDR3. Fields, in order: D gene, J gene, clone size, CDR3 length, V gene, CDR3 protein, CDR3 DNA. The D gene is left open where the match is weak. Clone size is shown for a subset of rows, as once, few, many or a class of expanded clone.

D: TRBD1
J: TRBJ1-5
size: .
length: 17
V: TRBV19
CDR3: CASSIDRQGMGNQPQHF
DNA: TGTGCCAGTAGTATAGATCGACAGGGGATGGGCAATCAGCCCCAGCATTTT

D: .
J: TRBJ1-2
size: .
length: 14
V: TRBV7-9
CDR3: CASSLEGSYYGYTF
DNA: TGTGCCAGCAGCTTAGAGGGGTCCTACTATGGCTACACCTTC

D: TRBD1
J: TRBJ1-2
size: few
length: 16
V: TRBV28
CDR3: CASSLGQGALLYGYTF
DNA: TGTGCCAGCAGTTTAGGGCAGGGGGCACTTCTTTATGGCTACACCTTC

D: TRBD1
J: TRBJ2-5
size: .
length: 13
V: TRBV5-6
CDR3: CASSQDRAETQYF
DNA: TGTGCCAGCAGCCAGGACAGGGCAGAGACCCAGTACTTC

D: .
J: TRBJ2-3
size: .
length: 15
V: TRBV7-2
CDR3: CASSLRWSSTDTQYF
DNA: TGTGCCAGCAGCCTTCGGTGGTCTAGCACAGATACGCAGTATTTT

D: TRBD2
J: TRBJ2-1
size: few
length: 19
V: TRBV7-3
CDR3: CASSLTAPSEGGFYNEQFF
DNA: TGTGCCAGCAGCTTAACGGCCCCCTCTGAGGGAGGGTTCTACAATGAGCAGTTCTTC

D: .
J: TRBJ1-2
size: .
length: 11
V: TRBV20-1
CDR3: CSAMGGHGYTF
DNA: TGCAGTGCTATGGGGGGGCATGGCTACACCTTC

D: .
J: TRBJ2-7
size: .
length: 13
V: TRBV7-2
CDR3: CASSLEAGYEQYF
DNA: TGTGCCAGCAGCTTAGAAGCAGGCTACGAGCAGTACTTC

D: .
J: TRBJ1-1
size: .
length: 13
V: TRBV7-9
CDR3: CASSSSGNTEAFF
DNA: TGTGCCAGCAGCTCGTCCGGGAACACTGAAGCTTTCTTT

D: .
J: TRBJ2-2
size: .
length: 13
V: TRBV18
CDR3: CASSPANTGELFF
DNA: TGTGCCAGCTCGCCGGCGAACACCGGGGAGCTGTTTTTT

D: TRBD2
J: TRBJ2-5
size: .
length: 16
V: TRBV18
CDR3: CASSPSIGTSTETQYF
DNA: TGTGCCAGCTCACCATCGATCGGGACTAGCACCGAGACCCAGTACTTC

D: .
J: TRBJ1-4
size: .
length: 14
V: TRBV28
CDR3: CASSKPVWAEKLFF
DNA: TGTGCCAGCAGCAAGCCGGTGTGGGCTGAAAAACTGTTTTTT

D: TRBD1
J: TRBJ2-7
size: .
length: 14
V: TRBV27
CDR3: CASSSRQGRSEQYF
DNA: TGTGCCAGCAGTTCGAGACAGGGGAGGTCGGAGCAGTACTTC

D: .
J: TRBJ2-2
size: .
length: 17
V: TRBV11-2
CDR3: CASSSRTWAQNTGELFF
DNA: TGTGCCAGCAGCTCACGGACTTGGGCCCAGAACACCGGGGAGCTGTTTTTT

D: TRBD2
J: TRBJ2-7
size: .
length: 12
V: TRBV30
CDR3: CAWSELAGAQYF
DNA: TGTGCCTGGAGTGAACTAGCGGGAGCGCAGTACTTC

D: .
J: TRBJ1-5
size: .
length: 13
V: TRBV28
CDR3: CASSTTGHQPQHF
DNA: TGTGCCAGCAGTACGACAGGTCATCAGCCCCAGCATTTT

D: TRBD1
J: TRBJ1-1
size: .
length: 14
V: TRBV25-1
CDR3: CASSGDRRGVEAFF
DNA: TGTGCCAGCAGTGGGGACAGGAGGGGAGTAGAAGCTTTCTTT

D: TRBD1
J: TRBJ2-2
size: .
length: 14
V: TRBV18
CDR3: CASSPTGRTGELFF
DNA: TGTGCCAGCTCACCGACAGGGAGAACCGGGGAGCTGTTTTTT

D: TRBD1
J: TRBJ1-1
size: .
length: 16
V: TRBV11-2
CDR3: CASSLRGQGWDTEAFF
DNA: TGTGCCAGCAGCCTCAGGGGGCAGGGGTGGGATACTGAAGCTTTCTTT

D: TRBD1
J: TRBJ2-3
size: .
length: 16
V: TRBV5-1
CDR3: CASSPFRQGRTDTQYF
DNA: TGCGCCAGCAGCCCATTTCGACAGGGACGCACAGATACGCAGTATTTT

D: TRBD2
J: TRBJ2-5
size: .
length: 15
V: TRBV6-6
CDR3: CASSRLAGEKETQYF
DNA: TGTGCCAGCAGCAGACTAGCGGGAGAGAAAGAGACCCAGTACTTC

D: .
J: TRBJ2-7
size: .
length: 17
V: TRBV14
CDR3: CASSQGRGADRTYEQYF
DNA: TGTGCCAGCAGCCAAGGCAGAGGTGCGGACAGAACCTACGAGCAGTACTTC

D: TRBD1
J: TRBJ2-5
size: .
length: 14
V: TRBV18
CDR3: CASSPDRVQETQYF
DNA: TGTGCCAGCTCACCGGACAGGGTCCAAGAGACCCAGTACTTC

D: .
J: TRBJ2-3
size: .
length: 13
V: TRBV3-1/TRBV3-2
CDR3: CASSLLSTDTQYF
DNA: TGTGCCAGCAGCCTCCTTAGCACAGATACGCAGTATTTT

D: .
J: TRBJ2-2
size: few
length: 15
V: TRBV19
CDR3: CASSIGGMNTGELFF
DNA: TGTGCCAGTAGTATTGGGGGGATGAACACCGGGGAGCTGTTTTTT

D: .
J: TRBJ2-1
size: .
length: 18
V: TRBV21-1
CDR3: CASSGHGTSGAPYNEQFF
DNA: TGTGCCAGCAGCGGCCACGGGACTAGCGGGGCCCCTTACAATGAGCAGTTCTTC

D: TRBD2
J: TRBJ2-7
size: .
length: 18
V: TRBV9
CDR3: CASSARTSGRDGTYEQYF
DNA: TGTGCCAGCAGCGCTCGGACTAGCGGGAGGGATGGGACCTACGAGCAGTACTTC

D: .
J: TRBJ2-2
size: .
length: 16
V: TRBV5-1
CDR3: CASSLGDSRSRGELFF
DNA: TGCGCCAGCAGCTTGGGTGACAGCCGTTCTAGGGGGGAGCTGTTTTTT

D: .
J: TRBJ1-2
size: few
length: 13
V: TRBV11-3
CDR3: CASSHDGFYGYTF
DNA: TGTGCCAGCAGCCACGACGGGTTTTATGGCTACACCTTC